This T cell receptor (beta chain) comes out of a study of graft-versus-host responses after intestinal transplantation (dated by TCRdb to about 2021). About the study as a whole: Recipients received multivisceral, liver-intestinal, or isolated intestinal transplants. The cohort enrolled some 24 intestinal transplant recipients, one of whom was a retransplant, and a few patients without pretransplant specimens were excluded. To identify alloreactive clones, pre-transplant mixed lymphocyte reaction products were sequenced and then compared with unstimulated pre-transplant donor and recipient T cells. Instead of going to the commercial service, samples from a few later patients were sequenced in-house on an Illumina MiSeq and processed with MiXCR. Every recipient was given anti-thymocyte globulin induction, then maintenance tacrolimus and steroids for approximately 3 years. After intestinal transplantation, graft-versus-host and host-versus-graft alloreactive T cell clones were followed in the graft, circulation and bone marrow using bulk TCR-beta CDR3 sequencing. A peak of at least 4% donor T cells among recipient peripheral blood mononuclear cells was the definition used for donor T cell macrochimerism.

Taken from the germline V gene, the CDR1 and CDR2 loops are MNHEY and SVGAGI. V was cut back by 6 bases and J by 7 bases, leaving a gap of 13 bases between them. Its CDR3 holds 14 amino acids, cysteine through phenylalanine. Left in the record is the CDR3 DNA by itself, 42 bases read in frame from the first base. For this clone: The antigen it binds to is not known. Base qualities are not provided; no much larger clone lies one nucleotide away.

This specimen's time point label, interpreted: cells obtained before transplantation from donor or recipient. CD3+CD4+ and CD3+CD8+ populations were FACS-sorted from unstimulated pre-transplant donor and recipient cells taken from spleen or lymph nodes. The library was produced with the immunoSEQ multiplex PCR assay. For most patients, genomic DNA was isolated with the Qiagen DNeasy Blood and Tissue Kit and sent frozen to Adaptive Biotechnologies for TCR sequencing. For most patients, high-throughput TCR-beta CDR3 sequencing of genomic DNA was performed by Adaptive Biotechnologies. The study's processing was this. Adaptive's ImmunoSEQ software was the source of the TCR sequencing data for 15 to 20 patients, while a few other patients were processed with MiXCR and VDJtools. To correct CD4 versus CD8 sorting errors, any sequence found in both subsets at a frequency ratio below 5:1 was removed. CDR3 nucleotide sequences shared between donor and recipient were removed because the origin of such sequences could not be assigned. At least 2-fold expansion over unstimulated cells and a minimum CFSE-low frequency of 0.002% (template counts) or 0.001% (read counts) were required for clones to be classified as alloreactive. Mappable clones were those detected in sequenced pre-transplant spleen, lymph node, or MLR CFSE-low populations of the donor or recipient. Cumulative frequency of alloreactive clones was calculated as a percentage of all sequences weighted by copy number. Not all clones reach the TCRdb copy of this immuneACCESS table, which keeps in-frame sequences only. Checked studies attribute under half of the gap to unresolved V genes and leave the rest unexplained. From that table come the V and J calls and clone size; the DNA was used to work out D and trimming. This sample gives approximately 130,000 clones in total; around nine tenths of them show up just once. The ten largest clones add up to approximately 0.17% of the sample.

Results and caveats for the whole study, not just this receptor: The conclusions were limited by the relatively low number and heterogeneity of the intestinal transplant patients. Early after transplant, declines in HvG clones were associated with peak levels of circulating GvH clones. GvH clones turned up in recipient bone marrow, with some appearing earlier in ileal mucosa or blood, a pattern consistent with an intestinal mucosal origin. High GvH to HvG T cell clonal ratios were observed in the allografts of patients with donor T cell macrochimerism.

Sample: unstimulated CD4+ T cells sorted from spleen or lymph node cells, taken before intestinal transplant. This TCR derives from a human donor who received an intestinal transplant. The rearranged segments are TRBV6-5 and TRBJ1-6, with the identity of the D gene unclear. At the DNA level, the sequence is TGTGCCAGCAGCCGACACGGAACCAATTCACCCCTCCACTTT. Its protein is CASSRHGTNSPLHF.